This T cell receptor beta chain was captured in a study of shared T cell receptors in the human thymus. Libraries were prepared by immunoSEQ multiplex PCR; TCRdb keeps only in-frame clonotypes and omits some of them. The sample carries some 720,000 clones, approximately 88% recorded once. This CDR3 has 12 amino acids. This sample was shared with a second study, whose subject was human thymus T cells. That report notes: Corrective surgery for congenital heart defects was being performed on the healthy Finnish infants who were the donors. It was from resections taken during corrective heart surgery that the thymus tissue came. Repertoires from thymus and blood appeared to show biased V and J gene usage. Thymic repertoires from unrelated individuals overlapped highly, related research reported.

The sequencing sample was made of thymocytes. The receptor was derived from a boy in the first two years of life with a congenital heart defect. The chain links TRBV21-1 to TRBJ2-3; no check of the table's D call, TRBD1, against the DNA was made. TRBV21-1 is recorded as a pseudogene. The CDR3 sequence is CASSQHTDTQYF. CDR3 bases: TGTGCCAGCAGCCAACACACAGATACGCAGTATTTT.